Here is one TCR beta chain with its context. The data originate from a study of blood T cell repertoires in COVID-19. Individuals aged 18 to 89 years were recruited from about two dozen US areas. V shed 2 bases, J shed 7 bases, and the junction held 4 bases outside the gene matches. Germline loops: CDR1 SQVTM, CDR2 ANQGSEA. CDR3 length: 13 residues. As processed by the authors: Scientists estimated how many nucleated cells there were by amplifying reference gene primers. Data came from immunoSEQ multiplex PCR; TCRdb stores just in-frame clones and leaves some out. Clonal size and the V and J genes are those of that table, whereas D and trimming came from the DNA. Here the sample spans almost 400,000 clones, roughly 90% being singletons.

The origin of this receptor is a woman aged 25 to 39 with acute COVID-19. V and J are TRBV29-1 and TRBJ1-2; 10 bases map to TRBD1. Sequencing was performed on PBMCs or T cells enriched from blood (not recorded which). CDR3 amino acids: CSVERTGGSGYTF. The CDR3 coding sequence is TGCAGCGTTGAACGGACAGGGGGTTCTGGCTACACCTTC.